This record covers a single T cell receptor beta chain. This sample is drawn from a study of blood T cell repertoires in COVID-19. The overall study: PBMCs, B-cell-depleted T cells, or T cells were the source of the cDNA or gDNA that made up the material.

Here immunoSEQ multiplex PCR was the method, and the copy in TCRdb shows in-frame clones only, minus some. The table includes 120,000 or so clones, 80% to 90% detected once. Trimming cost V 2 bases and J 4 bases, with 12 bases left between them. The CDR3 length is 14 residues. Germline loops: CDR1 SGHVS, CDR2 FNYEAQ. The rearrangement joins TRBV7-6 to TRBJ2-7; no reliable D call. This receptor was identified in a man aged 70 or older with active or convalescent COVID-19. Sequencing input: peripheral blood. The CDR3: CASSLLASPYEQYF. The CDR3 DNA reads TGTGCCAGCAGCTTACTGGCTAGTCCGTACGAGCAGTACTTC.